The rows below give T cell receptor beta chains drawn from one sample of a study of lymphopenia after photon versus proton radiotherapy. Generated by immunoSEQ multiplex PCR, the TCRdb table keeps only in-frame clones and is missing some. The sample holds 65,000 to 85,000 clones, 85% to 95% seen once. The specimen comprised peripheral blood, sampled from a patient treated with photon-based radiotherapy. The receptors were gathered from a woman in her forties with cholangiocarcinoma. The CDR3 runs from the conserved cysteine through the conserved F or W. The D gene is left open where the match is weak. Rows give clone size only sometimes, using once, few, many, or a class for an expanded clone.

D gene: -; V gene: TRBV5-6; clone size: -; J gene: TRBJ2-5; CDR3 protein: CASSPVARRGTQYF; CDR3 DNA: TGTGCCAGCAGCCCCGTCGCCCGGCGGGGGACCCAGTACTTC
D gene: TRBD1; V gene: TRBV2; clone size: -; J gene: TRBJ1-4; CDR3 protein: CASSRDRGEKLFF; CDR3 DNA: TGTGCCAGCAGCCGGGACAGGGGTGAAAAACTGTTTTTT
D gene: -; V gene: TRBV7-2; clone size: -; J gene: TRBJ1-1; CDR3 protein: CASSLIALVGINTEAFF; CDR3 DNA: TGTGCCAGCAGCTTGATCGCCCTGGTAGGGATAAACACTGAAGCTTTCTTT
D gene: TRBD2; V gene: TRBV7-3; clone size: -; J gene: TRBJ2-3; CDR3 protein: CASSPPGLAGGGEQYF; CDR3 DNA: TGTGCCAGCAGCCCCCCGGGACTAGCAGGGGGGGGTGAGCAGTATTTT
D gene: -; V gene: TRBV29-1; clone size: once; J gene: TRBJ1-2; CDR3 protein: CSVPGGYGYTF; CDR3 DNA: TGCAGCGTGCCCGGCGGCTATGGCTACACCTTC
D gene: TRBD1; V gene: TRBV6-1; clone size: -; J gene: TRBJ2-7; CDR3 protein: CASSDPTGGGYEQYF; CDR3 DNA: TGTGCCAGCAGTGACCCTACAGGGGGAGGCTACGAGCAGTACTTC
D gene: -; V gene: TRBV4-2; clone size: -; J gene: TRBJ2-7; CDR3 protein: CASSQDPPGVGGSYEQYF; CDR3 DNA: TGTGCCAGCAGCCAAGACCCCCCTGGGGTAGGGGGCTCCTACGAGCAGTACTTC
D gene: -; V gene: TRBV19; clone size: -; J gene: TRBJ1-1; CDR3 protein: CASMHRGEMNTEAFF; CDR3 DNA: TGTGCCAGTATGCACCGTGGTGAGATGAACACTGAAGCTTTCTTT
D gene: -; V gene: TRBV27; clone size: -; J gene: TRBJ1-1; CDR3 protein: CASSTVVNTEAFF; CDR3 DNA: TGTGCCAGCAGTACCGTTGTGAACACTGAAGCTTTCTTT
D gene: -; V gene: TRBV30; clone size: -; J gene: TRBJ1-2; CDR3 protein: CAWSPGGKDGYTF; CDR3 DNA: TGTGCCTGGAGTCCTGGGGGCAAGGATGGCTACACCTTC
D gene: TRBD1; V gene: TRBV2; clone size: -; J gene: TRBJ1-6; CDR3 protein: CASSALRQLTGVGSPLHF; CDR3 DNA: TGTGCCAGCAGTGCGTTGCGTCAATTGACAGGGGTCGGATCACCCCTCCACTTT
D gene: -; V gene: TRBV28; clone size: -; J gene: TRBJ2-7; CDR3 protein: CASSESGFSSYEQYF; CDR3 DNA: TGTGCCAGCAGTGAGAGCGGGTTTAGCTCCTACGAGCAGTACTTC
D gene: -; V gene: TRBV7-8; clone size: -; J gene: TRBJ2-7; CDR3 protein: CASSLVYSSYEQYF; CDR3 DNA: TGTGCCAGCAGCTTAGTCTACAGCTCCTACGAGCAGTACTTC
D gene: TRBD2; V gene: TRBV27; clone size: -; J gene: TRBJ2-5; CDR3 protein: CASSSIAGGLQETQYF; CDR3 DNA: TGTGCCAGCAGTTCTATAGCGGGAGGCCTCCAAGAGACCCAGTACTTC
D gene: TRBD2; V gene: TRBV5-4; clone size: -; J gene: TRBJ2-1; CDR3 protein: CASSPSGIYNEQFF; CDR3 DNA: TGTGCCAGCAGCCCTAGCGGGATTTACAATGAGCAGTTCTTC
D gene: -; V gene: TRBV14; clone size: -; J gene: TRBJ1-6; CDR3 protein: CASSQETENSPLHF; CDR3 DNA: TGTGCCAGCAGCCAAGAGACAGAGAATTCACCCCTCCACTTT
D gene: TRBD2; V gene: TRBV19; clone size: -; J gene: TRBJ2-5; CDR3 protein: CASSRLAATVSKETQYF; CDR3 DNA: TGTGCCAGTAGTCGACTAGCGGCTACCGTTTCAAAAGAGACCCAGTACTTC
D gene: TRBD2; V gene: TRBV27; clone size: -; J gene: TRBJ2-3; CDR3 protein: CASSLRTSGTDTQYF; CDR3 DNA: TGTGCCAGCAGTTTACGGACTAGCGGGACAGATACGCAGTATTTT
D gene: -; V gene: TRBV4-3; clone size: -; J gene: TRBJ2-1; CDR3 protein: CASSQETRRNEQFF; CDR3 DNA: TGCGCCAGCAGCCAAGAGACGAGGAGAAATGAGCAGTTCTTC
D gene: -; V gene: TRBV7-2; clone size: few; J gene: TRBJ1-5; CDR3 protein: CASSWARTGRSNQPQHF; CDR3 DNA: TGTGCCAGCAGCTGGGCTAGAACCGGCAGAAGCAATCAGCCCCAGCATTTT
D gene: TRBD1; V gene: TRBV5-1; clone size: -; J gene: TRBJ2-1; CDR3 protein: CASSTTGTGWNEQFF; CDR3 DNA: TGCGCCAGCAGCACCACCGGGACAGGGTGGAATGAGCAGTTCTTC
D gene: -; V gene: TRBV6-5; clone size: -; J gene: TRBJ1-1; CDR3 protein: CASSYSLNTEAFF; CDR3 DNA: TGTGCCAGCAGTTACTCGTTGAACACTGAAGCTTTCTTT
D gene: -; V gene: TRBV13; clone size: -; J gene: TRBJ1-2; CDR3 protein: CASSSRGAAGYTF; CDR3 DNA: TGTGCCAGCAGCTCTCGTGGGGCGGCTGGCTACACCTTC
D gene: -; V gene: TRBV19; clone size: -; J gene: TRBJ2-1; CDR3 protein: CASSIMGENNEQFF; CDR3 DNA: TGTGCCAGTAGTATAATGGGGGAAAACAATGAGCAGTTCTTC
D gene: TRBD2; V gene: TRBV7-2; clone size: -; J gene: TRBJ2-7; CDR3 protein: CASSLSSGAYEQYF; CDR3 DNA: TGTGCCAGCAGCCTTTCTAGCGGAGCCTACGAGCAGTACTTC
D gene: -; V gene: TRBV19; clone size: once; J gene: TRBJ2-7; CDR3 protein: CASSPRGLRDSHYEQYF; CDR3 DNA: TGTGCCAGTAGTCCCCGGGGACTCCGGGACAGCCACTACGAGCAGTACTTC
D gene: -; V gene: TRBV6-1; clone size: -; J gene: TRBJ1-5; CDR3 protein: CASTITRVQPQHF; CDR3 DNA: TGTGCCAGCACCATAACGCGGGTTCAGCCCCAGCATTTT
D gene: -; V gene: TRBV4-2; clone size: -; J gene: TRBJ1-1; CDR3 protein: CASSRDLNTEAFF; CDR3 DNA: TGTGCCAGCAGCCGGGACCTTAACACTGAAGCTTTCTTT
D gene: -; V gene: TRBV6-5; clone size: -; J gene: TRBJ1-2; CDR3 protein: CASSYSTGYGYTF; CDR3 DNA: TGTGCCAGCAGTTACTCGACAGGCTATGGCTACACCTTC
D gene: -; V gene: TRBV7-2; clone size: -; J gene: TRBJ2-3; CDR3 protein: CASSPISIDTQYF; CDR3 DNA: TGTGCCAGCAGCCCGATCTCGATAGATACGCAGTATTTT
D gene: -; V gene: TRBV6-1; clone size: few; J gene: TRBJ1-4; CDR3 protein: CASTFNEKLFF; CDR3 DNA: TGTGCCAGCACTTTTAATGAAAAACTGTTTTTT
D gene: TRBD1; V gene: TRBV6-1; clone size: few; J gene: TRBJ2-7; CDR3 protein: CASSDPWTGKANEQYF; CDR3 DNA: TGTGCCAGCAGTGACCCTTGGACAGGGAAGGCGAACGAGCAGTACTTC
D gene: -; V gene: TRBV7-2; clone size: -; J gene: TRBJ2-7; CDR3 protein: CASSRGTAESSYEQYF; CDR3 DNA: TGTGCCAGCAGCCGCGGGACAGCGGAGAGCTCCTACGAGCAGTACTTC
D gene: TRBD2; V gene: TRBV10-3; clone size: -; J gene: TRBJ2-7; CDR3 protein: CAKTEERGSPYEQYF; CDR3 DNA: TGTGCCAAGACCGAAGAGCGGGGAAGCCCCTACGAGCAGTACTTC
D gene: -; V gene: TRBV6-1; clone size: -; J gene: TRBJ1-1; CDR3 protein: CASSEDRGLNTEAFF; CDR3 DNA: TGTGCCAGCAGTGAAGATCGGGGGCTGAACACTGAAGCTTTCTTT
D gene: -; V gene: TRBV28; clone size: -; J gene: TRBJ2-7; CDR3 protein: CATQGLKEGPYEQYF; CDR3 DNA: TGTGCCACCCAGGGCCTTAAGGAGGGACCCTACGAGCAGTACTTC
D gene: TRBD1; V gene: TRBV30; clone size: -; J gene: TRBJ1-5; CDR3 protein: CAWSMGTGGSQPQHF; CDR3 DNA: TGTGCCTGGAGTATGGGGACAGGGGGATCTCAGCCCCAGCATTTT
D gene: -; V gene: TRBV4-1; clone size: -; J gene: TRBJ1-1; CDR3 protein: CASSGPLRGTEAFF; CDR3 DNA: TGCGCCAGCAGCGGTCCACTAAGGGGCACTGAAGCTTTCTTT
D gene: TRBD1; V gene: TRBV9; clone size: -; J gene: TRBJ1-2; CDR3 protein: CASSWGQGRSYGYTF; CDR3 DNA: TGTGCCAGCAGTTGGGGACAGGGGAGGAGCTATGGCTACACCTTC
D gene: -; V gene: TRBV5-1; clone size: -; J gene: TRBJ1-4; CDR3 protein: CASSKDTATNEKLFF; CDR3 DNA: TGCGCCAGCAGCAAAGACACTGCAACTAATGAAAAACTGTTTTTT
D gene: -; V gene: TRBV27; clone size: once; J gene: TRBJ2-7; CDR3 protein: CASSWGALSYEQYF; CDR3 DNA: TGTGCCAGCAGTTGGGGGGCCCTCTCCTACGAGCAGTACTTC
D gene: TRBD2; V gene: TRBV27; clone size: -; J gene: TRBJ2-4; CDR3 protein: CASSRGLAGNRRNIQYF; CDR3 DNA: TGTGCCAGCAGTCGCGGACTAGCGGGGAATCGACGAAACATTCAGTACTTC
D gene: -; V gene: TRBV14; clone size: -; J gene: TRBJ1-1; CDR3 protein: CASSFTNFGVANTEAFF; CDR3 DNA: TGTGCCAGCAGTTTCACGAATTTTGGGGTAGCGAACACTGAAGCTTTCTTT
D gene: -; V gene: TRBV5-5; clone size: -; J gene: TRBJ1-3; CDR3 protein: CASSWGGQGNTIYF; CDR3 DNA: TGTGCCAGCAGCTGGGGTGGCCAGGGTAACACCATATATTTT
D gene: TRBD1; V gene: TRBV27; clone size: -; J gene: TRBJ1-1; CDR3 protein: CASSLGQGANTEAFF; CDR3 DNA: TGTGCCAGCAGTCTTGGACAGGGGGCGAACACTGAAGCTTTCTTT
D gene: TRBD1; V gene: TRBV2; clone size: -; J gene: TRBJ1-4; CDR3 protein: CASNRQGTNEKLFF; CDR3 DNA: TGTGCCAGCAATCGACAGGGAACTAATGAAAAACTGTTTTTT
D gene: -; V gene: TRBV4-2; clone size: -; J gene: TRBJ2-1; CDR3 protein: CASSQVPRERHYNEQFF; CDR3 DNA: TGTGCCAGCAGCCAAGTCCCCCGGGAGCGTCACTACAATGAGCAGTTCTTC
D gene: TRBD1; V gene: TRBV10-1; clone size: -; J gene: TRBJ2-7; CDR3 protein: CASSEQQGNPYEQYF; CDR3 DNA: TGCGCCAGCAGTGAACAACAGGGGAATCCCTACGAGCAGTACTTC